Listed here are 32 T cell receptor beta chains from one sample, sequenced in a study of T-cell reconstitution after alpha-beta-depleted transplantation in children. Researchers prepared the TCRbeta library using unique molecular identifiers, the study reports. TCRdb redid the calling of the PCR reads with MiXCR, one entry per CDR3 protein. The table lists roughly 670,000 distinct CDR3 sequences, around 12% of them singletons. This material consisted of PBMCs, taken before TCRalphabeta/CD19-depleted stem cell transplant. All receptors derive from a girl aged 2-10 years with congenital amegakaryocytic thrombocytopenia, due to receive a stem cell transplant.

This clonotype was counted ten times or more. This rearrangement joins TRBV20-1 to TRBJ2-3; TRBD2 matches at 11 bases. The CDR3 sequence is 15 residues long. Germline CDR1 reads DFQATT; CDR2 reads SNEGSKA (reference sequence). Germline trimming cut 1 base from V and 6 bases from J; bases unmatched to any gene: 6. The CDR3 region is CSARALLAGDDTQYF. CDR3 nucleotide sequence: TGCAGTGCTAGAGCACTACTAGCGGGAGACGATACGCAGTATTTT.

This clonotype has a handful of counts. The rearrangement joins TRBV7-9 to TRBJ2-7; 7 bases fit TRBD2. In germline, CDR1 is SEHNR, CDR2 FQNEAQ (reference sequence). CDR3 size: 13 residues. Trimming took 5 bases from V and 6 from J; bases not matched to a gene: 7. The CDR3: CASSLQRGGEQYF. The CDR3 DNA is TGTGCCAGCAGCCTTCAGCGGGGAGGCGAGCAGTACTTC.

The V gene is TRBV30, the J gene TRBJ1-2; D is unresolved. The germline gives CDR1 GTSNPN, CDR2 SVGIG (reference sequence). Trimming left V 4 bases short and J 4 bases short, with 10 bases between. The CDR3 extends over 12 amino acids. The CDR3 DNA sequence: TGTGCCTGGATTCGGAACTCCTATGGCTACACCTTC. This encodes CAWIRNSYGYTF. The whole variable domain, remainder taken from reference TRBV30 and TRBJ1-2, is SQTIHQWPATLVQPVGSPLSLECTVEGTSNPNLYWYRQAAGRGLQLLFYSVGIGQISSEVPQNLSASRPQDRQFILSSKKLLLSDSGFYLCAWIRNSYGYTFGSGTRLTVV.

This clonotype was counted ten times or more. CDR3: CASSLGQTPLLGTGELFF. DNA of the CDR3: TGTGCCAGCAGTTTGGGACAGACTCCATTATTGGGGACCGGGGAGCTGTTTTTT. The V gene is TRBV12-3 or TRBV12-4, the J gene TRBJ2-2; TRBD1 matches 7 bases. The CDR3 spans 18 residues. With V trimmed by 3 bases and J by 5 bases, 15 bases remained unmatched.

The chain recombines TRBV18 with TRBJ1-1; no reliable D call. Germline V gene data show CDR1 as KGHSH and CDR2 as LQKENI. Trimming cost V 2 bases and J 1 base, with 8 bases left between them. The CDR3 sequence is 14 residues long. This chain's CDR3 is CASSPIRENTEAFF. The CDR3 DNA reads as TGTGCCAGCTCACCAATTCGGGAGAACACTGAAGCTTTCTTT.

The DNA of the CDR3 is TGTGCCAGCAGTGACACAGGCACTACTAATGAAAAACTGTTTTTT. Translating gives CASSDTGTTNEKLFF. The chain recombines TRBV7-2 with TRBJ1-4, with D possibly TRBD1 on 5 matching bases. Germline lookup yields CDR1 SGHTA and CDR2 FQGNSA. The CDR3 length is 15 residues. Deletions cut 6 bases from V and 2 bases from J, with 13 bases between.

The CDR3 loop is CASSRKTGWRDYGYTF. In DNA form, the CDR3 reads TGCGCCAGCAGCAGAAAAACAGGGTGGAGGGACTATGGCTACACCTTC. This sequence joins TRBV5-1 and TRBJ1-2, with a possible D match to TRBD1 (6 bases). The CDR3 contains 16 residues. Trimming removed 4 bases at V and 3 bases at J, with 19 bases between. Germline lookup yields CDR1 SGHRS and CDR2 YFSETQ.

This clonotype has just a few counts. V is TRBV7-9 and J is TRBJ2-1, with a possible D match to TRBD2 (5 bases). Germline values: CDR1 SEHNR, CDR2 FQNEAQ (reference sequence). The V gene lost 6 bases and the J gene lost 2 bases, with 20 bases spanning the gap. The CDR3 is 17 amino acids. Here the CDR3 reads CASSPPSRIFTYNEQFF. CDR3 bases: TGTGCCAGCAGTCCCCCTAGCCGGATATTCACCTACAATGAGCAGTTCTTC.

This clonotype was counted between two and nine times. The chain recombines TRBV27 with TRBJ2-7; D is undetermined. The CDR3 consists of 14 residues. Germline loops: CDR1 MNHEY, CDR2 SMNVEV (reference sequence). Trimming stripped 4 bases from V and 4 bases from J, with 14 bases between. The CDR3 reads CASSSSVRIYEQYF. CDR3 nucleotide sequence: TGTGCCAGCAGTTCATCCGTCAGAATTTACGAGCAGTACTTC.

The sample holds a few counts of this clonotype. The chain uses TRBV5-1 and TRBJ2-5; D is uncertain. Trimming took off 4 bases at V and 5 bases at J, with 12 bases between the two ends. Germline V gene data show CDR1 as SGHRS and CDR2 as YFSETQ. This CDR3 spans 13 amino acids. The CDR3 DNA is TGCGCCAGCAGCCTAAACATGGACGAGACCCAGTACTTC. Protein sequence: CASSLNMDETQYF.

This clonotype was recorded at least ten times. The chain joins TRBV5-1 to TRBJ2-3, with a possible D match to TRBD2 (5 bases). The CDR3 totals 13 residues. Trimming took 4 bases from V and 4 from J, leaving 10 bases between them. Germline-derived CDR1 and CDR2 are SGHRS and YFSETQ. DNA of the CDR3: TGCGCCAGCAGCGCTAGCCCGTCAGATACGCAGTATTTT. It yields the protein CASSASPSDTQYF.

This clonotype was recorded many times. This chain links TRBV20-1 with TRBJ2-5; D is possibly TRBD2 (5 bases). This CDR3 spans 16 amino acids. Germline CDR1 is DFQATT and CDR2 is SNEGSKA (reference sequence). The V and J ends lost 1 base and 4 bases respectively, with 19 bases between them. The chain's CDR3 is CSARVSPTSMRETQYF. As DNA, the CDR3 is TGCAGTGCTAGAGTTTCCCCCACTAGTATGAGAGAGACCCAGTACTTC.

This clonotype was seen repeatedly, ten times or more. The rearrangement joins TRBV12-3 or TRBV12-4 to TRBJ1-1; D uncertain. The CDR3 has 11 amino acids. Trimming took off 10 bases at V and 2 bases at J, with 8 bases between the two ends. The CDR3 loop reads CATSRNTEAFF. CDR3 nucleotide sequence: TGTGCCACAAGTCGTAACACTGAAGCTTTCTTT.

J is TRBJ2-5 and V is TRBV12-3 or TRBV12-4, with TRBD2 identical over 11 bases. The junction had 4 bases not matched to a gene; V was cut back by 4 bases and J by 0 bases. The CDR3 contains 16 residues. In DNA, the CDR3 is TGTGCCAGCAGTTCTTGGACTAGCGGGTACCAAGAGACCCAGTACTTC. Protein: CASSSWTSGYQETQYF.

The rearrangement uses TRBV20-1 and TRBJ2-7; possibly TRBD2 for D (6 bases). Germline V gene lookup returns CDR1 DFQATT and CDR2 SNEGSKA (reference sequence). V gave up 3 bases and J gave up 3 bases, with 12 bases separating them. This CDR3 is 13 amino acids long. CDR3 DNA sequence: TGCAGTGCTAGTCGCGGGATCGGCTACGAGCAGTACTTC. Translating it yields CSASRGIGYEQYF.

V gene TRBV20-1 combines with J gene TRBJ2-1; the match to TRBD2 covers 8 bases. Germline CDR1 is DFQATT and CDR2 is SNEGSKA (reference sequence). This CDR3 spans 15 amino acids. V lost 5 bases, J lost 3 bases, and 9 bases stayed unmatched. The CDR3: CSAPAWREVYNEQFF. CDR3 sequence (DNA): TGCAGTGCTCCAGCCTGGCGGGAGGTCTACAATGAGCAGTTCTTC.

The chain joins TRBV4-1 to TRBJ2-5; 12 bases fit TRBD1. V shed 4 bases and J 2 bases; nucleotides not matched to a gene: 8. Germline assignment: CDR1 MGHRA and CDR2 YSYEKL. The CDR3 totals 17 residues. CDR3 loop: CASSPAGDRGLQETQYF. For the CDR3, the DNA is TGCGCCAGCAGCCCGGCTGGGGACAGGGGGCTTCAAGAGACCCAGTACTTC.

At least ten counts were recorded for this clonotype. At one end, the junction sequence differs from germline, possibly due to a read error. The chain is built from TRBV5-1 and TRBJ2-3; TRBD1 aligns across 7 bases. The CDR3 runs to 14 residues. Germline CDR1 and CDR2: SGHRS and YFSETQ. CDR3 DNA: TGTGCCAGCAGTTTACAGGGGCGGACAGATACGCAGTATTTT. Its protein product is CASSLQGRTDTQYF.

This clonotype was recorded many times. The chain recombines TRBV5-1 with TRBJ2-1; TRBD2 matches at 11 bases. Unmatched junction bases numbered 5, after V lost 4 bases and J lost 5 bases. Per germline, CDR1 SGHRS and CDR2 YFSETQ. The CDR3 sequence is 15 residues long. CDR3 protein: CASSPLAGADNEQFF. In DNA, the CDR3 is TGCGCCAGCAGCCCACTAGCGGGAGCGGACAATGAGCAGTTCTTC.

A few counts support this clonotype. The chain carries TRBV5-1 and TRBJ2-1, with unresolved D. Germline V gene data show CDR1 as SGHRS and CDR2 as YFSETQ. V was cut by 0 bases and J by 8 bases, with 24 bases left in between. The CDR3 is made up of 18 amino acids. CDR3 in DNA: TGCGCCAGCAGCTTGGTTTTCTCCCGCCAGGCTCTGGGATATGAGCAGTTCTTC. Its protein product is CASSLVFSRQALGYEQFF.

This clonotype was seen repeatedly, ten times or more. The V call is TRBV10-3, the J call TRBJ2-1; 8 bases fit TRBD2. V was pared by 3 bases and J by 6 bases, with 4 bases of the junction left unmatched. The CDR3 sequence is 14 residues long. Germline CDR1 ENHRY, CDR2 SYGVKD. The CDR3 protein is CAISDGRAFNEQFF. The CDR3 DNA sequence: TGTGCCATCAGTGACGGGAGGGCTTTCAATGAGCAGTTCTTC.

Worth noting for this clonotype: This may be a read error, as it is one base from a much larger clone. The rearrangement links TRBV29-1 to TRBJ2-5, with D tentatively TRBD1 or TRBD2 (7 bases each). This CDR3 has 13 amino acids. V lost 7 bases and J lost 3, with 15 bases in between. Per the germline V gene, CDR1 is SQVTM and CDR2 is ANQGSEA. CDR3 nucleotides: TGCAGCGCGCGGGGGACAGCCGAAGAGACCCAGTACTTC. This encodes CSARGTAEETQYF.

This clonotype showed up many times. The V call is TRBV20-1, the J call TRBJ1-2, with a weak D call TRBD1 (6 bases). The germline V gene has CDR1 DFQATT and CDR2 SNEGSKA (reference sequence). CDR3 length: 17 residues. Trimming cost V 3 bases and J 6 bases, with 26 bases left between them. CDR3 region: CSASPLGGSPRNNGYTF. The DNA of the CDR3 is TGCAGTGCTAGCCCCCTCGGGGGCAGCCCAAGGAACAATGGCTACACCTTC.

V is TRBV20-1 and J is TRBJ2-3; the match to TRBD1 covers 7 bases. CDR3 length equals 12 residues. CDR1 and CDR2 (germline): DFQATT, SNEGSKA (reference sequence). After removal of 5 bases from V and 6 bases from J, the junction contained 5 bases not matched to a gene. CDR3 region: CSAAPRGDTQYF. The CDR3 DNA follows: TGCAGTGCTGCGCCCAGGGGGGATACGCAGTATTTT.

This clonotype has ten or more counts. The chain joins TRBV12-3 or TRBV12-4 to TRBJ2-2, with D uncertain. The CDR3 loop spans 12 amino acids. Trimming left V 11 bases short and J 6 bases short, with 13 bases between. The CDR3 DNA reads as TGTGCCCGCCGCCATTCGGCCGGGGAGCTGTTTTTT. It is translated as CARRHSAGELFF.

This clonotype was counted at least ten times. The chain recombines TRBV5-6 with TRBJ1-4; tentative D call: TRBD1 (5 bases). V gave up 4 bases and J gave up 12 bases, with 10 bases separating them. The CDR3 loop spans 11 amino acids. CDR1 and CDR2 (germline): SGHDT, YYEEEE. CDR3 in amino acids: CASSPIRELFF. Here the CDR3 DNA reads TGTGCCAGCAGCCCAATCAGGGAACTGTTTTTT.

This clonotype was seen a handful of times. This chain joins TRBV28 and TRBJ1-5, with D unclear. CDR3 length equals 13 residues. Per the germline V gene, CDR1 is MDHEN and CDR2 is SYDVKM. Trimming pared 5 bases from V and 6 bases from J, leaving 11 bases between. CDR3 region: CASSPTWVQPQHF. The CDR3, as DNA: TGTGCCAGCAGTCCTACTTGGGTTCAGCCCCAGCATTTT.

This clonotype was detected ten times or more. The chain has TRBV20-1 and TRBJ2-7, with TRBD2 identical over 12 bases. Germline values: CDR1 DFQATT, CDR2 SNEGSKA (reference sequence). This CDR3 spans 14 amino acids. After removal of 6 bases from V and 0 bases from J, the junction contained 3 bases not matched to a gene. The CDR3 DNA sequence: TGCAGTGCAACGGGACTAGCGGGCTCCTACGAGCAGTACTTC. Its translation is CSATGLAGSYEQYF.

The sample holds many counts of this clonotype. The rearrangement joins TRBV5-1 to TRBJ2-3; the match to TRBD1 covers 10 bases. Losses at the gene ends were 3 bases for V and 4 bases for J; bases not matched to a gene: 5. CDR3 size: 15 residues. Looked up from germline, CDR1 is SGHRS and CDR2 is YFSETQ. The CDR3 here is CASSSFGTGADTQYF. The CDR3 DNA follows: TGCGCCAGCAGCTCCTTCGGGACAGGGGCAGATACGCAGTATTTT. The full variable domain, its missing parts supplied by reference TRBV5-1 and TRBJ2-3, is KAGVTQTPRYLIKTRGQQVTLSCSPISGHRSVSWYQQTPGQGLQFLFEYFSETQRNKGNFPGRFSGRQFSNSRSEMNVSTLELGDSALYLCASSSFGTGADTQYFGPGTRLTVL.

This clonotype has a handful of counts. The V call is TRBV20-1, the J call TRBJ2-7; 7 bases map to TRBD2. Looked up from germline, CDR1 is DFQATT and CDR2 is SNEGSKA (reference sequence). With 2 bases clipped from V and 5 bases from J, the junction kept 6 bases outside the gene matches. The CDR3 is made up of 13 amino acids. The CDR3 loop reads CSARWSGTHEQYF. The CDR3 nucleotides read TGCAGTGCTAGATGGAGCGGGACTCACGAGCAGTACTTC.

This clonotype was detected a few times. V gene TRBV11-2 combines with J gene TRBJ2-7; no firm D call. The V and J ends lost 5 bases and 3 bases respectively, with 8 bases between them. CDR1 and CDR2 (germline): SGHAT, FQNNGV. This CDR3 contains 12 residues. CDR3 in DNA: TGTGCCAGCAGCATCAATAGCTACGAGCAGTACTTC. This gives the protein CASSINSYEQYF.

This clonotype was observed many times. The genes are TRBV5-1 and TRBJ2-2; no firm D call. The CDR3 has 14 amino acids. The germline V gene encodes CDR1 SGHRS and CDR2 YFSETQ. Trimming left V 1 base short and J 3 bases short, with 7 bases between. For the CDR3, the DNA is TGCGCCAGCAGCTTGAGTGGAGACACCGGGGAGCTGTTTTTT. Residues: CASSLSGDTGELFF. Filled out from reference TRBV5-1 and TRBJ2-2, the complete variable domain reads KAGVTQTPRYLIKTRGQQVTLSCSPISGHRSVSWYQQTPGQGLQFLFEYFSETQRNKGNFPGRFSGRQFSNSRSEMNVSTLELGDSALYLCASSLSGDTGELFFGEGSRLTVL.